This T cell receptor beta chain stems from a study of shared clonotypes between healthy human individuals. Study-wide results and limits: What naive subsets generally showed was a larger estimated richness than memory subsets showed. Rarefaction analysis demonstrated incomplete sorted-subset sequencing notwithstanding large depth.

In the case of this clone: The antigen is not known. Other nucleotide sequences from this sample produce the same CDR3.

Authors' data handling: For the immunoSEQ data, sequences were junction-only without quality scores, so filtering differed. Some clones are missing from TCRdb's copy, which holds only in-frame ones; the method was immunoSEQ multiplex PCR. V, J and clone size were drawn from that table, and D and trimming were deduced from the DNA. The sample has a few million clones, under 95% seen once; the top ten hold approximately 0.4%. Subsets obtained from CD4+ cells comprised CD45RA+ naive and CD45RA-negative memory cells. Germline V gene sequence: CDR1 SEHNR, CDR2 FQNEAQ (reference sequence). V was clipped by 5 bases and J by 4 bases, with 9 bases between them. CDR3 length: 13 amino acids.

The source of this sequence is a man aged 18-30 years in good health. Some clones in this sample may be carry-over from other donors' samples. The chain links TRBV7-9 to TRBJ1-5, with D possibly being TRBD1 (6 bases). What was sequenced was naive CD4+ T cells from PBMCs. Documented subset: CD45RA+ positively selected. The CDR3 nucleotides are TGTGCCAGCAGCCAACAGGGTAATCAGCCCCAGCATTTT. Protein: CASSQQGNQPQHF.